The next 2 T cell receptor beta chains were all read from a single sample in a study of OX40 agonist ivuxolimab in advanced cancers. Profiling relied on immunoSEQ multiplex PCR, and the TCRdb table lists in-frame clones only, not all of them. The sample carries about 96,000 clones, under 90% recorded once. Sequenced here: CD4+ or CD8+ T cells sorted from blood, sampled in a trial of the OX40 agonist ivuxolimab. Receptors originate from an adult with an advanced solid tumor such as melanoma, head and neck, liver or kidney cancer.

The chain employs TRBV9 and TRBJ2-5, with D hard to call. CDR1 is SGDLS and CDR2 is YYNGEE in the germline V gene. V dropped 3 bases and J dropped 5 bases, with 8 bases sitting between them. CDR3 length equals 12 residues. In nucleotides, the CDR3 is TGTGCCAGCAGCGCTACTACCGAGACCCAGTACTTC. This encodes CASSATTETQYF.

This chain joins TRBV7-9 and TRBJ2-3, with a tentative D call TRBD1 (6 bases). This CDR3 has 15 residues. The V end lost 1 base, the J end lost 5 bases, and 13 bases lay between the germline ends. Germline CDR1 reads SEHNR; CDR2 reads FQNEAQ (reference sequence). Here the CDR3 DNA reads TGTGCCAGCAGCTTAGTCCAGGGACAAAGAGATACGCAGTATTTT. Translation gives CASSLVQGQRDTQYF.